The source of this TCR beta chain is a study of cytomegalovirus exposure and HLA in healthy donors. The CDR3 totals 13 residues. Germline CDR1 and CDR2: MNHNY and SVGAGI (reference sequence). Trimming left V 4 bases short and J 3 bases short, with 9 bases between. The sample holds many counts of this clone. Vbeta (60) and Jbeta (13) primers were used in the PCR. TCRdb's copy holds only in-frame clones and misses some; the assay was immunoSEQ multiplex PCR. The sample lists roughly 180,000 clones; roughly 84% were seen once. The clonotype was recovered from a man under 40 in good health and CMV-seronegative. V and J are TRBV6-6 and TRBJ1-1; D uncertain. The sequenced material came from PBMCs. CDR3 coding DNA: TGTGCCAGCAGTTTATCACGGGACACTGAAGCTTTCTTT. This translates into CASSLSRDTEAFF.